The present T cell receptor (beta chain) was sequenced within a study of yellow fever vaccine responses in identical twins. Regarding the study as a whole: Twins' vaccine T cell response reportedly seemed partly convergent, partly personalized.

The V gene's germline CDR1 is SQVTM and CDR2 ANQGSEA. The CDR3 runs 14 residues. With V trimmed by 7 bases and J by 4 bases, 7 bases remained unmatched. On this clonotype: The antigen remains undetermined.

TCRdb reprocessed the RT-PCR reads with MiXCR, giving one entry per CDR3 protein. This repertoire shows approximately 13,000 distinct CDR3 sequences, approximately 84% found once; its top ten account for approximately 1.5%. This TCR came from a woman under 30 who received the yellow fever vaccine. The chain uses TRBV29-1 and TRBJ2-2; 9 nucleotides align to TRBD1. Sequencing used T cells from blood (PBMCs), unsorted or a sorted subset (not recorded which), obtained before or after yellow fever vaccination (not recorded which). In DNA, the CDR3 is TGCAGCGCTGGGACAGGGATTTCCACCGGGGAGCTGTTTTTT. Translated: CSAGTGISTGELFF.